These 3 T cell receptor beta chains share one sample of origin, sequenced in a study of cytomegalovirus exposure and HLA in healthy donors. Primers: 60 Vbeta forward and 13 Jbeta reverse. Here immunoSEQ multiplex PCR was the method, and the copy in TCRdb shows in-frame clones only, minus some. Here the sample spans approximately 100,000 clones, 65% to 80% being singletons. What was sequenced was PBMCs. These receptors were collected from a woman aged 40 to 55 in good health and CMV-seronegative.

The chain carries TRBV7-2 and TRBJ1-3; maybe TRBD1 (5 bases). This CDR3 has 17 residues. Between the trimmed V and J ends, which lost 1 base and 2 bases, there was a span of 15 bases. From germline, CDR1 is SGHTA and CDR2 FQGNSA. The CDR3 protein is CASSLGGRPAAGNTIYF. The CDR3 region has the DNA TGTGCCAGCAGCTTAGGGGGCAGGCCGGCTGCTGGAAACACCATATATTTT.

The chain couples TRBV14 to TRBJ2-4; D perhaps matches TRBD1 (6 bases). CDR3 length equals 16 residues. Germline V gives CDR1 SGHDN, CDR2 FVKESK. V lost 5 bases and J lost 1, with 15 bases in between. The CDR3: CASSEFNREAKNIQYF. CDR3 sequence (DNA): TGTGCCAGCAGCGAATTTAACAGGGAGGCCAAAAACATTCAGTACTTC.

The rearrangement links TRBV28 to TRBJ2-3, with D maybe TRBD1 (5 bases). This CDR3 has 15 residues. Per germline, CDR1 MDHEN and CDR2 SYDVKM. The V gene lost 5 bases and the J gene lost 1 base, with 13 bases spanning the gap. The CDR3 loop is CASSGQGRGTDTQYF. In nucleotides, the CDR3 is TGTGCCAGCAGTGGGCAGGGCAGAGGCACAGATACGCAGTATTTT. The full variable domain, with the rest looked up from reference TRBV28 and TRBJ2-3, is DVKVTQSSRYLVKRTGEKVFLECVQDMDHENMFWYRQDPGLGLRLIYFSYDVKMKEKGDIPEGYSVSREKKERFSLILESASTNQTSMYLCASSGQGRGTDTQYFGPGTRLTVL.